This T cell receptor beta chain emerged from a study of blood T cells in healthy people across ages. Looked up from germline, CDR1 is MNHEY and CDR2 is SVGAGI. The CDR3 spans 12 residues. The germline V and J ends were trimmed by 6 bases and 9 bases, with 14 bases remaining between them. The second PCR ran roughly 6 to 11 cycles with a sample-barcoded 5' primer and J-beta primers. TCRdb re-analysed the 5' RACE reads in MiXCR, keeping a single row per CDR3 protein. The repertoire consists of some 760,000 distinct CDR3 sequences, with 25% occurring once and the leading ten covering roughly 3.5%. These records were also assigned to another study, of T cells of mothers and their children. That publication notes: Addition of sample barcodes and 2-4 random nucleotides occurred through the M1S primer of the second PCR. Related mother-child pairs showed slightly higher but non-significant overlap than unrelated pairs.

The chain uses TRBV6-5 and TRBJ1-1; unclear D gene. Sequenced input: blood. The TCR originated in a boy aged 5-17 years in good health. CDR3 DNA: TGTGCCAGCAGCGCAGGCCCCCTCCAAGCTTTCTTT. Amino acid sequence: CASSAGPLQAFF.